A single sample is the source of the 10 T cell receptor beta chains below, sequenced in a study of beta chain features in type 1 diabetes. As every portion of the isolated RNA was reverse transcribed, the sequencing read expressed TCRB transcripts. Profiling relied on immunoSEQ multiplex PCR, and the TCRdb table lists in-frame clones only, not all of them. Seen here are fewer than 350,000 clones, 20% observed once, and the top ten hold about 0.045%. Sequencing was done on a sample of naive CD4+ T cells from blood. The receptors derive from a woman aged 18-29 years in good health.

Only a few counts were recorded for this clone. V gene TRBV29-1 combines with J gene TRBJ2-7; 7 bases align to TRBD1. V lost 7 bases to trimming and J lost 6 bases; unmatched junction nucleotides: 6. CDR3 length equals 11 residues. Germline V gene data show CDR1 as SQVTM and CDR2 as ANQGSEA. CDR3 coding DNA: TGCAGCGCTCGGACAGGCCTCGAGCAGTACTTC. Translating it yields CSARTGLEQYF.

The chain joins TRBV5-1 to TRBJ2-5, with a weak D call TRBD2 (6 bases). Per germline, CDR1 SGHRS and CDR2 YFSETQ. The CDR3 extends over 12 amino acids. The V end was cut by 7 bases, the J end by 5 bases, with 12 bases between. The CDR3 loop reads CASSLAKETQYF. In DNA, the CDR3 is TGCGCCAGCTCTCTAGCGAAGGAGACCCAGTACTTC.

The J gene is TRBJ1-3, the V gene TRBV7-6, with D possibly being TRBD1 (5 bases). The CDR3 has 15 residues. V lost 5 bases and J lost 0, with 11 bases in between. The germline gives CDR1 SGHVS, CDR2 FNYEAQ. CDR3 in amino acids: CASSLVQGSGNTIYF. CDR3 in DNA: TGTGCCAGCAGCCTTGTCCAGGGCTCTGGAAACACCATATATTTT.

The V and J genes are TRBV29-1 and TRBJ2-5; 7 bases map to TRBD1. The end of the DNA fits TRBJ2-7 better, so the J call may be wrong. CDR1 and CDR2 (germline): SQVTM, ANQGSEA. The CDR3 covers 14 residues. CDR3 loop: CSVEWTGTSYEQYF. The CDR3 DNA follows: TGCAGCGTTGAGTGGACAGGAACCTCCTACGAGCAGTACTTC.

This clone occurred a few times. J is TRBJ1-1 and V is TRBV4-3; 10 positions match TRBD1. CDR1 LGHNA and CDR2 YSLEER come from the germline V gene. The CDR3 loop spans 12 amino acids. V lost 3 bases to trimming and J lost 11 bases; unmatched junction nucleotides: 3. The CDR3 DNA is TGCGCCAGCAGCCATGGGACAGGGGACGCTTTCTTT. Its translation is CASSHGTGDAFF.

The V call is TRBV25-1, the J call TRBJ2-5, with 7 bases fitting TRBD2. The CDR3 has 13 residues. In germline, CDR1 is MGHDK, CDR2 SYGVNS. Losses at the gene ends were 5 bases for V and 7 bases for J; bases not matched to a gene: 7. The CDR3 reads CASSRPGRGTQYF. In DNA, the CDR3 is TGTGCCAGCAGTCGGCCAGGGAGGGGGACCCAGTACTTC.

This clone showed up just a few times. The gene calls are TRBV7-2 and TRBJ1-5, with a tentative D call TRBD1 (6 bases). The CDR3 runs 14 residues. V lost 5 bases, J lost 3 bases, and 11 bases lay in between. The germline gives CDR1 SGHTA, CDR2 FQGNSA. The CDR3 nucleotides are TGTGCCAGCAGCGCACAGGGCACCAATCAGCCCCAGCATTTT. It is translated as CASSAQGTNQPQHF.

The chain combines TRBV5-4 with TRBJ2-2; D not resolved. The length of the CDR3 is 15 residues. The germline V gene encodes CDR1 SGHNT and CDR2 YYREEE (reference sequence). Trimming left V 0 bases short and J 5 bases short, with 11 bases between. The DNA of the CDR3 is TGTGCCAGCAGCTTGGGCAGGATGGTGACCGGGGAGCTGTTTTTT. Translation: CASSLGRMVTGELFF.

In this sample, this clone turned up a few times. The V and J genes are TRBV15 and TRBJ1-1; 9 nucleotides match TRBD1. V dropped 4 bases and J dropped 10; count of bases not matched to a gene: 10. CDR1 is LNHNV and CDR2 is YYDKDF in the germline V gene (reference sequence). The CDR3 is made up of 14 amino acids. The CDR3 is CATSMDRGQPIAFF. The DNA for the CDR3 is TGTGCCACCAGCATGGACAGGGGTCAACCTATAGCTTTCTTT.

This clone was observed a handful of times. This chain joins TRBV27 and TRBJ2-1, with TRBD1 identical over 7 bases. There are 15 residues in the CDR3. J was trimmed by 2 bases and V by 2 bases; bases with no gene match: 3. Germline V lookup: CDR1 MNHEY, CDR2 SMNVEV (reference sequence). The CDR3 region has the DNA TGTGCCAGCAGTTTAACAGGGGAGACCTACAATGAGCAGTTCTTC. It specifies CASSLTGETYNEQFF.